The source of this TCR beta chain is a study of CD8 T cells in Susac syndrome. Germline V gene data show CDR1 as SGHRS and CDR2 as YFSETQ. Trimming removed 5 bases from V and 4 bases from J; junction bases left unmatched: 4. The CDR3 contains 14 residues. Study-level findings and limits: Only a relatively small number of individuals were included in the TCR sequencing and HLA analysis.

On this clonotype: Antigen unknown.

Sequencing targeted TCR beta in blood CD8+ and CD4+ T cells. CD8+ and CD4+ T cells were negatively isolated; TEMRA cells were FACS-enriched. RNA was extracted with the RNeasy kit, and a quantity of roughly 0.45 to 1 ug was reverse transcribed using random hexamers. Coverage of TCR beta CDR3 amplification by immunoSEQ multiplex PCR extended to 54 Vbeta and 13 Jbeta. TCRdb re-derived calls from the immunoSEQ multiplex PCR reads in MiXCR, one entry per CDR3 protein. The top ten hold 0.08% to 0.11% of the sample, which has around 200,000 distinct CDR3 sequences, roughly 96% seen once. The TCR comes from a human donor in good health. Sequencing used CD4+ T cells from PBMCs. The V call is TRBV5-1, the J call TRBJ1-1; 11 nucleotides align to TRBD1. Written as DNA, the CDR3 is TGCGCCAGCAGGTCCGGGACAGGGGGCACTGAAGCTTTCTTT. Translated: CASRSGTGGTEAFF.